This is a list of T cell receptor beta chains from one sample in a study of memory CD4+ T cells and cytomegalovirus serostatus. Only in-frame clones appear in the TCRdb table, and some are missing; sequencing was by immunoSEQ multiplex PCR. The sample carries approximately 60,000 clones, roughly 77% recorded once. Sequencing was done on a sample of memory CD4+ T cells from blood. Source of these receptors: an adult in good health and CMV-seronegative. The CDR3 runs from the conserved cysteine through the conserved F or W. Fields, in order: V gene, clone size, D gene, J gene, CDR3 DNA, CDR3 protein. The D gene is left open where the match is weak. Only part of the rows carry a size: once, few, many, or a class if the clone is expanded.

V gene: TRBV30
clone size: NA
D gene: TRBD2
J gene: TRBJ2-7
CDR3 DNA: TGTGCCTGGAGTGTACGGGCTAGCGGGAGGGTTTCCGAGCAGTACTTC
CDR3 protein: CAWSVRASGRVSEQYF

V gene: TRBV7-3
clone size: NA
D gene: NA
J gene: TRBJ2-1
CDR3 DNA: TGTGCCAGCTCCCGGGGGGCTGGAAATGAGCAGTTCTTC
CDR3 protein: CASSRGAGNEQFF

V gene: TRBV9
clone size: NA
D gene: NA
J gene: TRBJ2-1
CDR3 DNA: TGTGCCAGCAGCGCCGGGTTCTTGGGCGACAATGAGCAGTTCTTC
CDR3 protein: CASSAGFLGDNEQFF

V gene: TRBV5-1
clone size: NA
D gene: TRBD1
J gene: TRBJ2-7
CDR3 DNA: TGCGCCAGCAGCTTGAGTTTCGGGACAGGGTTAAGCGAGCAGTACTTC
CDR3 protein: CASSLSFGTGLSEQYF

V gene: TRBV2
clone size: NA
D gene: TRBD1
J gene: TRBJ2-7
CDR3 DNA: TGTGCCAGCAGTGCGGGGACAGGATACTACGAGCAGTACTTC
CDR3 protein: CASSAGTGYYEQYF

V gene: TRBV4-1
clone size: NA
D gene: NA
J gene: TRBJ2-1
CDR3 DNA: TGCGCCAGCAGCCAAGGACCTGCTTCAGGTGAGCAGTTCTTC
CDR3 protein: CASSQGPASGEQFF

V gene: TRBV18
clone size: once
D gene: TRBD1
J gene: TRBJ1-1
CDR3 DNA: TGTGCCAGCTCACCCACCGGGACAGTCAACACTGAAGCTTTCTTT
CDR3 protein: CASSPTGTVNTEAFF

V gene: TRBV7-2
clone size: NA
D gene: TRBD1
J gene: TRBJ2-7
CDR3 DNA: TGTGCCAGCAGCTTAAAGACAGGGGGCAGAGTCTACGAGCAGTACTTC
CDR3 protein: CASSLKTGGRVYEQYF

V gene: TRBV7-9
clone size: NA
D gene: TRBD2
J gene: TRBJ2-1
CDR3 DNA: TGTGCCAGCACCCCGACTGGACTAGCGATATACAATGAGCAGTTCTTC
CDR3 protein: CASTPTGLAIYNEQFF

V gene: TRBV7-3
clone size: NA
D gene: NA
J gene: TRBJ2-1
CDR3 DNA: TGTGCCAGCAGTTCCAACCCCTTGGGGACCTACAATGAGCAGTTCTTC
CDR3 protein: CASSSNPLGTYNEQFF

V gene: TRBV4-1
clone size: NA
D gene: NA
J gene: TRBJ1-4
CDR3 DNA: TGCGCCAGCAGCCAAGATGGGACAAGTTTGGAAAAACTGTTTTTT
CDR3 protein: CASSQDGTSLEKLFF

V gene: TRBV18
clone size: NA
D gene: NA
J gene: TRBJ1-1
CDR3 DNA: TGTGCCAGCTCAGGACAAGACATGAACACTGAAGCTTTCTTT
CDR3 protein: CASSGQDMNTEAFF

V gene: TRBV5-4
clone size: NA
D gene: TRBD1
J gene: TRBJ2-7
CDR3 DNA: TGTGCCAGCAGCTCGGGCTCAGTCAAGGGGGCTAGCTCCTACGAGCAGTACTTC
CDR3 protein: CASSSGSVKGASSYEQYF

V gene: TRBV19
clone size: NA
D gene: NA
J gene: TRBJ1-4
CDR3 DNA: TGTGCCAGTAGTTTCGACTTGCCCGTTAATGAAAAACTGTTTTTT
CDR3 protein: CASSFDLPVNEKLFF

V gene: TRBV7-8
clone size: NA
D gene: TRBD1
J gene: TRBJ2-7
CDR3 DNA: TGTGCCAGCAGCGGTGGACAGGGGAGGGGGCAGTACTTC
CDR3 protein: CASSGGQGRGQYF

V gene: TRBV18
clone size: NA
D gene: NA
J gene: TRBJ2-2
CDR3 DNA: TGTGCCAGCTCCCTGAACACCGGGGAGCTGTTTTTT
CDR3 protein: CASSLNTGELFF

V gene: TRBV5-1
clone size: NA
D gene: NA
J gene: TRBJ2-6
CDR3 DNA: TGCGCCAGCAGCTCGTACAGCGCCCCAGGGGCCAACGTCCTGACTTTC
CDR3 protein: CASSSYSAPGANVLTF

V gene: TRBV18
clone size: NA
D gene: NA
J gene: TRBJ2-1
CDR3 DNA: TGTGCCAGCTCCCCCAGTCGCTCCTACAATGAGCAGTTCTTC
CDR3 protein: CASSPSRSYNEQFF

V gene: TRBV29-1
clone size: NA
D gene: NA
J gene: TRBJ2-7
CDR3 DNA: TGCAGCGTTGAACAGGGGTCGTGGAAGTACTTC
CDR3 protein: CSVEQGSWKYF

V gene: TRBV29-1
clone size: NA
D gene: NA
J gene: TRBJ2-7
CDR3 DNA: TGCAGCGTTTCTGACGGCTACGAGCAGTACTTC
CDR3 protein: CSVSDGYEQYF

V gene: TRBV5-6
clone size: NA
D gene: NA
J gene: TRBJ2-3
CDR3 DNA: TGTGCCAGCAGCTTGTTTGGTACGCAGTATTTT
CDR3 protein: CASSLFGTQYF

V gene: TRBV28
clone size: once
D gene: NA
J gene: TRBJ2-3
CDR3 DNA: TGTGCCAGCAGACCCGTTGTCCGGGAGTCAACAGATACGCAGTATTTT
CDR3 protein: CASRPVVRESTDTQYF

V gene: TRBV6-5
clone size: NA
D gene: NA
J gene: TRBJ2-2
CDR3 DNA: TGTGCCAGCAGCGTCAGCGGGTTTGACACCGGGGAGCTGTTTTTT
CDR3 protein: CASSVSGFDTGELFF

V gene: TRBV7-9
clone size: NA
D gene: NA
J gene: TRBJ1-1
CDR3 DNA: TGTGCCAGCAAGGAAGTCCAGGGGCGGTGGGAGTCGGACACTGAAGCTTTCTTT
CDR3 protein: CASKEVQGRWESDTEAFF

V gene: TRBV18
clone size: NA
D gene: NA
J gene: TRBJ1-5
CDR3 DNA: TGTGCCAGCTCACGCGCGGGCAATCAGCCCCAGCATTTT
CDR3 protein: CASSRAGNQPQHF

V gene: TRBV11-2
clone size: NA
D gene: NA
J gene: TRBJ1-2
CDR3 DNA: TGTGCCAGCAGCTCATTAAGCTATGGCTACACCTTC
CDR3 protein: CASSSLSYGYTF

V gene: TRBV5-6
clone size: NA
D gene: TRBD2
J gene: TRBJ2-7
CDR3 DNA: TGTGCCAGCAGCTTTGAGACCGGGACTAGAACGTACGAGCAGTACTTC
CDR3 protein: CASSFETGTRTYEQYF

V gene: TRBV16
clone size: NA
D gene: NA
J gene: TRBJ2-2
CDR3 DNA: TGTGCCAGCAGCCAACTCGCCGCGGACTCGGAGCTGTTTTTT
CDR3 protein: CASSQLAADSELFF

V gene: TRBV18
clone size: NA
D gene: TRBD1
J gene: TRBJ2-5
CDR3 DNA: TGTGCCAGCTCACCGGGACAGGGAGGAGAGACCCAGTACTTC
CDR3 protein: CASSPGQGGETQYF

V gene: TRBV7-2
clone size: NA
D gene: TRBD1
J gene: TRBJ1-3
CDR3 DNA: TGTGCCAGCAGCTCACAGACAGGGGCTGGAAACACCATATATTTT
CDR3 protein: CASSSQTGAGNTIYF

V gene: TRBV6-1
clone size: NA
D gene: NA
J gene: TRBJ1-3
CDR3 DNA: TGTGCCAGCAGTGAAGAGGGAGTATATTTT
CDR3 protein: CASSEEGVYF

V gene: TRBV28
clone size: once
D gene: TRBD1
J gene: TRBJ2-2
CDR3 DNA: TGTGCCAGCACCCTCCGAAGGACAGGGGCAGCTGGGGAGCTGTTTTTT
CDR3 protein: CASTLRRTGAAGELFF

V gene: TRBV7-9
clone size: NA
D gene: NA
J gene: TRBJ1-1
CDR3 DNA: TGTGCCAGCAGCCTCGAAGGGGGGTCTGAAGCTTTCTTT
CDR3 protein: CASSLEGGSEAFF

V gene: TRBV6-5
clone size: NA
D gene: NA
J gene: TRBJ1-2
CDR3 DNA: TGTGCCAGCAGCTGGGGCACCGGCAATGGCTACACCTTC
CDR3 protein: CASSWGTGNGYTF

V gene: TRBV7-9
clone size: NA
D gene: NA
J gene: TRBJ2-5
CDR3 DNA: TGTGCCAGCAGCCCAGAGGCGGGTAGGGTGACCCAGTACTTC
CDR3 protein: CASSPEAGRVTQYF

V gene: TRBV9
clone size: NA
D gene: TRBD2
J gene: TRBJ2-7
CDR3 DNA: TGTGCCAGCAGCTCCCATGGACTAGTTTCCTACGAGCAGTACTTC
CDR3 protein: CASSSHGLVSYEQYF

V gene: TRBV7-2
clone size: NA
D gene: NA
J gene: TRBJ1-2
CDR3 DNA: TGTGCCAGCAGCTTAGATCAGAGGGGCTACACCTTC
CDR3 protein: CASSLDQRGYTF

V gene: TRBV6-1
clone size: few
D gene: TRBD2
J gene: TRBJ2-5
CDR3 DNA: TGTGCCAGCCTAAGGACTAGCGGAGCCCAAGAGACCCAGTACTTC
CDR3 protein: CASLRTSGAQETQYF

V gene: TRBV27
clone size: NA
D gene: NA
J gene: TRBJ2-7
CDR3 DNA: TGTGCCAGCAGCTTAGGACAAGCTTACTACGAGCAGTACTTC
CDR3 protein: CASSLGQAYYEQYF

V gene: TRBV7-3
clone size: NA
D gene: NA
J gene: TRBJ1-5
CDR3 DNA: TGTGCCAGCAGCCCAGACGGGAATCAGCCCCAGCATTTT
CDR3 protein: CASSPDGNQPQHF

V gene: TRBV10-3
clone size: NA
D gene: TRBD1
J gene: TRBJ1-3
CDR3 DNA: TGTGCCATCAGTCCGGGACAGGGCTCTGGAAACACCATATATTTT
CDR3 protein: CAISPGQGSGNTIYF

V gene: TRBV7-6
clone size: once
D gene: TRBD2
J gene: TRBJ2-7
CDR3 DNA: TGTGCCAGCAGCTTGACAGGACTAGCCTCGAACGAGCAGTACTTC
CDR3 protein: CASSLTGLASNEQYF

V gene: TRBV5-5
clone size: NA
D gene: TRBD1
J gene: TRBJ1-5
CDR3 DNA: TGTGCCAGCAGCTTGGTAGTGGGACAGAGCAATCAGCCCCAGCATTTT
CDR3 protein: CASSLVVGQSNQPQHF

V gene: TRBV5-4
clone size: NA
D gene: NA
J gene: TRBJ2-3
CDR3 DNA: TGTGCCAGCAGCTCCGGACCCTTGACAGATACGCAGTATTTT
CDR3 protein: CASSSGPLTDTQYF

V gene: TRBV5-5
clone size: few
D gene: TRBD1
J gene: TRBJ1-2
CDR3 DNA: TGTGCCAGCAGCTTGGGGGACAGCTTGTGGGGCTACACCTTC
CDR3 protein: CASSLGDSLWGYTF

V gene: TRBV5-5
clone size: NA
D gene: NA
J gene: TRBJ1-2
CDR3 DNA: TGTGCCAGCAGCTCCCGCCATCCGGGGGAGTCAGGTGGCTACACCTTC
CDR3 protein: CASSSRHPGESGGYTF

V gene: TRBV19
clone size: NA
D gene: TRBD2
J gene: TRBJ2-3
CDR3 DNA: TGTGCCAGTAGTATATTACTAGCGCTCTCCACAGATACGCAGTATTTT
CDR3 protein: CASSILLALSTDTQYF

V gene: TRBV6-1
clone size: NA
D gene: NA
J gene: TRBJ1-3
CDR3 DNA: TGTGCCAGCAGTGAACCTCAGGGTGGAAACACCATATATTTT
CDR3 protein: CASSEPQGGNTIYF

V gene: TRBV11-1
clone size: NA
D gene: TRBD2
J gene: TRBJ2-5
CDR3 DNA: TGTGCCAGCACTAATCCCGGACTAGACGAGACCCAGTACTTC
CDR3 protein: CASTNPGLDETQYF

V gene: TRBV15
clone size: NA
D gene: NA
J gene: TRBJ1-4
CDR3 DNA: TGTGCCACCAGCAGTCGACAAGCAACTAATGAAAAACTGTTTTTT
CDR3 protein: CATSSRQATNEKLFF

V gene: TRBV5-1
clone size: NA
D gene: TRBD1
J gene: TRBJ2-1
CDR3 DNA: TGCGCCAGCAGCCTGGGACAGGGGTTTGACGAGCAGTTCTTC
CDR3 protein: CASSLGQGFDEQFF

V gene: TRBV28
clone size: once
D gene: TRBD2
J gene: TRBJ2-1
CDR3 DNA: TGTGCCAGCAGTCCGGGGGGGCGAACCTACAATGAGCAGTTCTTC
CDR3 protein: CASSPGGRTYNEQFF

V gene: TRBV7-2
clone size: NA
D gene: NA
J gene: TRBJ2-5
CDR3 DNA: TGTGCCAGCAGCGGACGATTTTCGAGGTACCAAGAGACCCAGTACTTC
CDR3 protein: CASSGRFSRYQETQYF